These T cell receptor beta chains were read from a single sample in a study of early T cells in non-severe SARS-CoV-2 infection. TCRdb reanalysed the 5' RACE reads using MiXCR and keeps one entry per CDR3 protein. The sample shows some 64,000 distinct CDR3 sequences, 9.5% to 14% of them seen only once. The specimen sequenced was whole blood. These receptors originate from an adult who was a healthcare worker with PCR-confirmed SARS-CoV-2 infection or an uninfected control (not recorded which). CDR3s leave out the opening cysteine and the closing phenylalanine or tryptophan.

J gene,V gene,CDR3 protein
TRBJ2-5,TRBV7-9,ASSLGLAQETQY
TRBJ1-5,TRBV15,ATSSSGYNQPQH
TRBJ2-7,TRBV5-6,ASSSTGHLADLSYEQY
TRBJ2-7,TRBV28,ASSMRVPYEQY
TRBJ2-7,TRBV3-1,ASSHGRVDEQY
TRBJ2-3,TRBV2,ASSETRGSTQY
TRBJ2-1,TRBV7-9,ASSLPLVTYNEQF
TRBJ1-1,TRBV5-1,ASRVDGYTEAF
TRBJ2-5,TRBV9,ASSVATGGETQY
TRBJ1-4,TRBV7-9,ASSLGQRNEKLF